The entry below describes one T cell receptor (beta chain). Every PCR received spiked-in synthetic TCR analog templates. TCRdb's table, derived via immunoSEQ multiplex PCR, lists solely in-frame clones and lacks some. The sample consists of tens of thousands of clones, 80% to 90% of them appearing once. Specified time point: peripheral blood 6 weeks after treatment start. Patients each gave 1 to 8 samples, pretreatment and on-treatment. This entry belongs to a study of PD-L1 blockade in urothelial cancer. Study at large: Prior chemotherapy in patients spanned 0 to 3 regimens. T cells numbered a median of around 150,000 in the blood samples.

Sequenced here: PBMCs, sampled around atezolizumab (anti-PD-L1) treatment. The source of this sequence is a man in his fifties or sixties with urothelial cancer.

CDR3 sequence (DNA): TGTGCCAGTAGAAATTCCGGGACAGGGGGCTTGGATACGCAGTATTTT. Translated, it gives CASRNSGTGGLDTQYF. This chain uses TRBV19 with TRBJ2-3, with 12 bases lining up with TRBD1. The CDR3 runs 16 residues. Germline V gives CDR1 LNHDA, CDR2 SQIVND (reference sequence). V shed 6 bases and J 6 bases; nucleotides not matched to a gene: 10.